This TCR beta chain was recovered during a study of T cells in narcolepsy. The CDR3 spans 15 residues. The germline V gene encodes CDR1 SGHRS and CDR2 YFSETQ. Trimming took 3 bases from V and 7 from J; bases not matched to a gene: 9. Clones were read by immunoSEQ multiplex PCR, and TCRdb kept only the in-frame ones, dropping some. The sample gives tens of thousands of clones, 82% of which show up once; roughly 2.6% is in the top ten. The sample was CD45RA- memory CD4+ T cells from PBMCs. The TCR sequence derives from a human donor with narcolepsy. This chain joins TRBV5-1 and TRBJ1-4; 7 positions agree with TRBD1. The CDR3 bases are TGCGCCAGCAGCTATTCCGGGACAGTTGGTGAAAAACTGTTTTTT. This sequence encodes CASSYSGTVGEKLFF.